The present T cell receptor beta chain was sequenced within a study of somatic mutations in cytotoxic T cells in rheumatoid arthritis. With regard to this clone: Antigen specificity is unknown.

The CDR3 is 13 residues long. Trimming took 6 bases from V and 4 from J, leaving 12 bases between them. The germline V gene has CDR1 LNHDA and CDR2 SQIVND (reference sequence). Profiled with immunoSEQ multiplex PCR; TCRdb holds only in-frame clones, not every one. The table shows about 20,000 clones, with 86% occurring only once. Regarding the study as a whole: Reported slight underrepresentation of TRBV07 in rheumatoid arthritis patients was not subjected to multiple-comparison adjustment. Per patient, the largest CD8+ clone was found to exceed 20% of CD8+ cells in about an eighth of the 65 cases. Relative to age-matched healthy controls, rheumatoid arthritis patients did not differ significantly in CD8+ T-cell clonality.

This TCR was recovered from a woman aged 50 to 60 in good health. The rearrangement links TRBV19 to TRBJ1-1, with D tentatively TRBD1 (6 bases). The specimen sequenced was CD8+ T cells sorted from blood. CDR3 region: CASSLSGVTEAFF. DNA for the CDR3: TGTGCCAGTAGCCTCTCAGGGGTCACTGAAGCTTTCTTT.